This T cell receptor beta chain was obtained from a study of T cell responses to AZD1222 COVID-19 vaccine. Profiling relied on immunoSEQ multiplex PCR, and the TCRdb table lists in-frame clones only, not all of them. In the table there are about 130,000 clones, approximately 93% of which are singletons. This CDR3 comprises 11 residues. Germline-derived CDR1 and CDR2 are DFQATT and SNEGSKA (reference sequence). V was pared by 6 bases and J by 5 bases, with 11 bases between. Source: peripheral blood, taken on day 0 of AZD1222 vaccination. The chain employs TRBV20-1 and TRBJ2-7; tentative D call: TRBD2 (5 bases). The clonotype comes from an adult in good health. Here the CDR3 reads CSALRVNEQYF. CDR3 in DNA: TGCAGTGCCTTGCGGGTGAACGAGCAGTACTTC.